This TCR beta chain was captured in a study of PD-L1 blockade in urothelial cancer. Study at large: Blood was evaluated 3 weeks (second dose) and 6 weeks after therapy began. A median blood sample held approximately 150,000 T cells and more than 80,000 unique TCRs. Regarding the study as a whole: Pretreatment TCR clonality in blood under the median foretold superior survival.

Using immunoSEQ multiplex PCR, the repertoire was profiled, and TCRdb retains in-frame clones only, with some absent. The sample includes fewer than 85,000 clones, about nine tenths of them seen just once. Germline values: CDR1 SGDLS, CDR2 YYNGEE. J was trimmed by 3 bases and V by 2 bases; bases with no gene match: 3. The CDR3 is 15 amino acids. This clone showed up just once. Its specificity is not known. Documented time point: peripheral blood 6 weeks after treatment start. The sample was PBMCs, taken around atezolizumab (anti-PD-L1) treatment. The sequence was collected from a man in his 60s with urothelial cancer. The chain joins TRBV9 to TRBJ2-1, with TRBD1 matching 9 bases. The CDR3, as DNA: TGTGCCAGCAGCGTCGACAGGGGGGTCTACAATGAGCAGTTCTTC. Translation gives CASSVDRGVYNEQFF.